Listed below are T cell receptor beta chains from one sample, sequenced in a study of a mutant IDH1 vaccine in newly diagnosed glioma. Generated by immunoSEQ multiplex PCR, the TCRdb table keeps only in-frame clones and is missing some. The table includes 60,000 or so clones, about nine tenths detected once. These receptors lack a known antigen. This specimen consisted of PBMCs, obtained from a glioma patient whose treatment included an IDH1 peptide vaccine. These receptors were collected from a woman in her forties with glioma. CDR3s leave out the opening cysteine and the closing phenylalanine or tryptophan. The order of the fields is V gene, CDR3 length, J gene, CDR3 protein.

v_gene: TRBV27
len: 16
j_gene: TRBJ2-3
CDR3aa: ASSSLYRTGGLTDTQY

v_gene: TRBV19
len: 12
j_gene: TRBJ1-3
CDR3aa: ASKVGHTGNTIY

v_gene: TRBV5-4
len: 12
j_gene: TRBJ1-4
CDR3aa: ASSTEGGNEKLF

v_gene: TRBV10-2
len: 11
j_gene: TRBJ2-7
CDR3aa: ASLQGEGSEQY

v_gene: TRBV20-1
len: 9
j_gene: TRBJ1-3
CDR3aa: SARQGNTIY

v_gene: TRBV28
len: 12
j_gene: TRBJ1-1
CDR3aa: ASSAGTGWTEAF

v_gene: TRBV2
len: 12
j_gene: TRBJ2-1
CDR3aa: ASRPGQAYNEQF

v_gene: TRBV19
len: 14
j_gene: TRBJ2-7
CDR3aa: ASSMVGGSTYYEQY

v_gene: TRBV11-1
len: 12
j_gene: TRBJ2-5
CDR3aa: ASSLGDRGETQY

v_gene: TRBV2
len: 13
j_gene: TRBJ1-2
CDR3aa: ASRPGHQFNYGYT

v_gene: TRBV2
len: 13
j_gene: TRBJ2-7
CDR3aa: ASSDGTSVLYEQY

v_gene: TRBV2
len: 11
j_gene: TRBJ1-1
CDR3aa: AAAGVLNTEAF

v_gene: TRBV30
len: 11
j_gene: TRBJ1-4
CDR3aa: AWSVSGNEKLF

v_gene: TRBV7-9
len: 11
j_gene: TRBJ1-2
CDR3aa: ASSLGTAYGYT